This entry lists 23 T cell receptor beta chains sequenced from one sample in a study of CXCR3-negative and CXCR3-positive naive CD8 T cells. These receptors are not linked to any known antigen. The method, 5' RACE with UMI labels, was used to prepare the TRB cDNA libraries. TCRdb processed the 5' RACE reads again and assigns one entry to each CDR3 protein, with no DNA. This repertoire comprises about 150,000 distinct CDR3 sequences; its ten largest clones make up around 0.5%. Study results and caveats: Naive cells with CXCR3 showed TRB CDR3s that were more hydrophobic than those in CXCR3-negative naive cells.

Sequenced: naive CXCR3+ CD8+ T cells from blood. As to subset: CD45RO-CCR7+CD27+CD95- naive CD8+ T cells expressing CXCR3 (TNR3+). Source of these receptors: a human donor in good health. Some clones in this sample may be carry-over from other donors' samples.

The CDR3 sequence: CASSLELAGGYEQYF. The chain recombines TRBV5-1 with TRBJ2-7; TCRdb returns TRBD2, unconfirmable since there is no DNA. The germline gives CDR1 SGHRS, CDR2 YFSETQ. This CDR3 spans 15 amino acids.

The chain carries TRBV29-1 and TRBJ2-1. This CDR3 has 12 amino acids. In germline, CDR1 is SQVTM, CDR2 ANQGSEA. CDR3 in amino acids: CSVEELDYEQFF.

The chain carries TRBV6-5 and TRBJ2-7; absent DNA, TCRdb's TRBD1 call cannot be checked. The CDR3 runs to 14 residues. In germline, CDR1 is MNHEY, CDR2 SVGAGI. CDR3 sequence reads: CASSYSGQSYEQYF.

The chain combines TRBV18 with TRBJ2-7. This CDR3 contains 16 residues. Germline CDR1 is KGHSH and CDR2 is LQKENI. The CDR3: CASSPTDRTMHYEQYF. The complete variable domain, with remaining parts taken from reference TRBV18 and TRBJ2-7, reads NAGVMQNPRHLVRRRGQEARLRCSPMKGHSHVYWYRQLPEEGLKFMVYLQKENIIDESGMPKERFSAEFPKEGPSILRIQQVVRGDSAAYFCASSPTDRTMHYEQYFGPGTRLTVT.

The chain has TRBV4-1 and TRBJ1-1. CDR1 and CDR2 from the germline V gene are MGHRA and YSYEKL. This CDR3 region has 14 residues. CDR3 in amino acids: CASSQEVVNTEAFF.

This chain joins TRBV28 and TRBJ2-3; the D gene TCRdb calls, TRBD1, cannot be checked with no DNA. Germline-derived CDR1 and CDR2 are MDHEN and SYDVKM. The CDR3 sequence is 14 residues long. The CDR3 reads CASSSPKIADTQYF.

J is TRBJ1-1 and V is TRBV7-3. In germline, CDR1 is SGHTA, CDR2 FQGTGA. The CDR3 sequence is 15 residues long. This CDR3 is CASSLSPAGSTEAFF.

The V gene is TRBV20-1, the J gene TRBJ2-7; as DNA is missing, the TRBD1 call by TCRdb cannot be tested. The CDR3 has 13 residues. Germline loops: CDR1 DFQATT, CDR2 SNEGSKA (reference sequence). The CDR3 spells CSARVPGSYEQYF.

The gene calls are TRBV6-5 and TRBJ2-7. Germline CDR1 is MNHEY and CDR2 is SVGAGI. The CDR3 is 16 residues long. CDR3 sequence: CASSYNGRGNSYEQYF.

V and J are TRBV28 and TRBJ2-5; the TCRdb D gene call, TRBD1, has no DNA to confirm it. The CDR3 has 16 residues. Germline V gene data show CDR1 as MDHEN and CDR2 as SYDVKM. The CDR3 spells CASSLSPRGYQETQYF. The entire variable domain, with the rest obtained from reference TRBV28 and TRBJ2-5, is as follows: DVKVTQSSRYLVKRTGEKVFLECVQDMDHENMFWYRQDPGLGLRLIYFSYDVKMKEKGDIPEGYSVSREKKERFSLILESASTNQTSMYLCASSLSPRGYQETQYFGPGTRLLVL.

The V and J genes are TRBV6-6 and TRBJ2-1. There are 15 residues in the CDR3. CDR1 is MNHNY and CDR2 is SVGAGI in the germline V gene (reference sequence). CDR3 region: CASSYSRPAYNEQFF.

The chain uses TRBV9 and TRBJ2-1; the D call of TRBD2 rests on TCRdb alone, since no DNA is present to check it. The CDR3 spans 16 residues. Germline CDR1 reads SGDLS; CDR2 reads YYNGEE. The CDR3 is CASSVGGGGSYNEQFF.

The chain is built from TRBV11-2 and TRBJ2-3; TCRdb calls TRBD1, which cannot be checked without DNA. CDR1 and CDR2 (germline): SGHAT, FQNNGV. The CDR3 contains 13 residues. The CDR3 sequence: CASSLGGGLPGVF.

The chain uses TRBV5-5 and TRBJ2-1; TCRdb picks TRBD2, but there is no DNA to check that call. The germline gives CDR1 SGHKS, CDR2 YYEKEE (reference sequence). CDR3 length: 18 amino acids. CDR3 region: CASSLRLAGAGSYNEQFF.

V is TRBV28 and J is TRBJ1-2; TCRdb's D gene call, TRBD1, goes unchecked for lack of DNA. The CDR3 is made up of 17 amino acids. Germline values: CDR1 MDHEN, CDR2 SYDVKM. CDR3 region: CASSPLTPGQGDYGYTF.

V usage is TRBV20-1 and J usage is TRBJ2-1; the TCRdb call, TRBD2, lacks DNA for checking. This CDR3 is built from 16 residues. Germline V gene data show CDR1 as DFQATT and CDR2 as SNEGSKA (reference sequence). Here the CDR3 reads CSASGVGLAGNNEQFF.

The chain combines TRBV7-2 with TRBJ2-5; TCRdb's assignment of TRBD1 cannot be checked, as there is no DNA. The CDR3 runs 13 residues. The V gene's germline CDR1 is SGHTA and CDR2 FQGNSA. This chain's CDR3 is CASSPPGAWGGYF.

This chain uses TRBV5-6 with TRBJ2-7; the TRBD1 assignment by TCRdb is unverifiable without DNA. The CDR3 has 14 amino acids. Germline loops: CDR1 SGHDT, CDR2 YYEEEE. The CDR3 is CASSRTGQGYEQYF. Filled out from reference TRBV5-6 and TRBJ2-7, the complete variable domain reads DAGVTQSPTHLIKTRGQQVTLRCSPKSGHDTVSWYQQALGQGPQFIFQYYEEEERQRGNFPDRFSGHQFPNYSSELNVNALLLGDSALYLCASSRTGQGYEQYFGPGTRLTVT.

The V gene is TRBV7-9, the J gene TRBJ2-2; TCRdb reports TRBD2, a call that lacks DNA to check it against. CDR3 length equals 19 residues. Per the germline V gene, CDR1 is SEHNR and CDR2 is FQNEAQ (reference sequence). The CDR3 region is CASSLFPRTSGRDTGELFF.

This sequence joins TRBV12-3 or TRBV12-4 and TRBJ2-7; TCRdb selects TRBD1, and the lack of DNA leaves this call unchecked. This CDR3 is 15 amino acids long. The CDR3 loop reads CASDRGGETIYEQYF.

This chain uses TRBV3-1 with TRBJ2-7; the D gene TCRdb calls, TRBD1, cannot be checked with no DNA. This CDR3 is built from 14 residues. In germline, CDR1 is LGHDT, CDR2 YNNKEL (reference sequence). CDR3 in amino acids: CASSQDRELNEQYF.

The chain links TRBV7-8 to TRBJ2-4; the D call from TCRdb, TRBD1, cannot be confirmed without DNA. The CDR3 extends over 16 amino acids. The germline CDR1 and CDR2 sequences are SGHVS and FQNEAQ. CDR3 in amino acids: CASSLPRDRAKNIQYF. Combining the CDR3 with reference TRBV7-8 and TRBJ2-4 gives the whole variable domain GAGVSQSPRYKVAKRGQDVALRCDPISGHVSLFWYQQALGQGPEFLTYFQNEAQLDKSGLPSDRFFAERPEGSVSTLKIQRTQQEDSAVYLCASSLPRDRAKNIQYFGAGTRLSVL.

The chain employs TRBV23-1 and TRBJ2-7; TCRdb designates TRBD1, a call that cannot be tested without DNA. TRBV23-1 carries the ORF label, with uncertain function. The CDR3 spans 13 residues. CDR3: CAMKRQGINEQYF.